This passage covers 24 T cell receptor beta chains from one sample sequenced in a study of T-cell memory formation after mild COVID-19. Using its own MiXCR run on the 5' RACE reads, TCRdb lists one record per CDR3 protein. The sample contains under 650,000 distinct CDR3 sequences, roughly 18% of which appear only once. Sequencing was done on a sample of PBMCs or a T cell subset sorted from them (not recorded which). The receptor set was obtained from an adult woman who had mild COVID-19 (a few samples of this study predate the infection). Cell type and time point are not known.

The chain employs TRBV2 and TRBJ2-3; 8 bases map to TRBD2. J lost 5 bases, V lost 0 bases, and 7 bases had no gene match. Germline CDR1 and CDR2: SNHLY and FYNNEI. The CDR3 has 16 amino acids. This chain's CDR3 is CASSEASGGGLDTQYF. DNA for the CDR3: TGTGCCAGCAGTGAAGCCAGCGGGGGTGGATTAGATACGCAGTATTTT.

This clonotype was recorded a few times. V is TRBV20-1 and J is TRBJ2-7, with D maybe TRBD2 (7 bases). Germline CDR1 DFQATT, CDR2 SNEGSKA (reference sequence). The CDR3 extends over 12 amino acids. Trimming stripped 3 bases from V and 6 bases from J, with 12 bases between. CDR3 loop: CSARGGRGEQYF. CDR3 coding DNA: TGCAGTGCTAGGGGGGGGCGCGGCGAGCAGTACTTC.

This clonotype was observed a handful of times. This chain connects TRBV2 to TRBJ1-1; TRBD1 is a possible D gene (6 bases). CDR3 length: 12 residues. The V gene lost 6 bases and the J gene lost 3 bases, with 8 bases spanning the gap. In germline, CDR1 is SNHLY, CDR2 FYNNEI. The CDR3 DNA follows: TGTGCCAGCAGCGGGACATACACTGAAGCTTTCTTT. Its protein is CASSGTYTEAFF.

The rearrangement joins TRBV9 to TRBJ2-7; either TRBD1 or TRBD2 may supply D (5 bases each). Trimming removed 0 bases from V and 2 bases from J, with 9 bases in between. Germline loops: CDR1 SGDLS, CDR2 YYNGEE. The CDR3 has 14 amino acids. CDR3 sequence: CASSVGDGPYEQYF. In nucleotides, the CDR3 is TGTGCCAGCAGCGTAGGGGACGGACCCTACGAGCAGTACTTC.

This rearrangement joins TRBV7-2 to TRBJ2-2; D might be TRBD1 or TRBD2, each matching 5 bases. Germline CDR1 reads SGHTA; CDR2 reads FQGNSA. The V gene lost 4 bases and the J gene lost 6 bases, with 9 bases spanning the gap. This CDR3 has 13 residues. CDR3 nucleotide sequence: TGTGCCAGCAGCTCTGGGACGCCCGGGGAGCTGTTTTTT. It specifies CASSSGTPGELFF.

The chain is built from TRBV5-1 and TRBJ2-5; 9 bases match TRBD1. The length of the CDR3 is 15 residues. With 2 bases clipped from V and 4 bases from J, the junction kept 6 bases outside the gene matches. Per germline, CDR1 SGHRS and CDR2 YFSETQ. The CDR3 bases are TGCGCCAGCAGCTTACCCAGGACAGGGGTAGAGACCCAGTACTTC. The encoded protein is CASSLPRTGVETQYF.

In this sample, this clonotype turned up a few times. This chain joins TRBV11-2 and TRBJ2-7; no clear D. The germline CDR1 and CDR2 sequences are SGHAT and FQNNGV. V dropped 5 bases and J dropped 0 bases, with 20 bases sitting between them. This CDR3 is built from 17 residues. CDR3 bases: TGTGCCAGCAGCCCAGCTTATACGGTGCTCAGCTCCTACGAGCAGTACTTC. Residues: CASSPAYTVLSSYEQYF.

The chain carries TRBV20-1 and TRBJ2-5; 12 bases line up with TRBD2. This CDR3 spans 14 amino acids. Trimming removed 3 bases from V and 3 bases from J; junction bases left unmatched: 2. Germline values: CDR1 DFQATT, CDR2 SNEGSKA (reference sequence). The CDR3 sequence is CSASLAGGKETQYF. CDR3 bases: TGCAGTGCTAGCCTAGCGGGAGGGAAAGAGACCCAGTACTTC.

The genes are TRBV7-2 and TRBJ2-5, with D possibly called TRBD1 or TRBD2 (5 bases each). Trimming took off 8 bases at V and 7 bases at J, with 20 bases between the two ends. The V gene's germline CDR1 is SGHTA and CDR2 FQGNSA. CDR3 length equals 14 residues. The CDR3 nucleotides are TGTGCCAGCGCCCGCGGATGGGGGTCCGGGACCCAGTACTTC. Amino acid sequence: CASARGWGSGTQYF.

This clonotype appeared a few times. V gene TRBV9 combines with J gene TRBJ2-7; tentative D call: TRBD1 (6 bases). This CDR3 region has 15 residues. From germline, CDR1 is SGDLS and CDR2 YYNGEE. Deletions cut 3 bases from V and 3 bases from J, with 16 bases between. The CDR3 loop reads CASSAARGLSYEQYF. The CDR3 nucleotides are TGTGCCAGCAGCGCCGCCAGGGGTTTGAGCTACGAGCAGTACTTC.

The V and J genes are TRBV30 and TRBJ1-1; unclear D gene. Looked up from germline, CDR1 is GTSNPN and CDR2 is SVGIG (reference sequence). The V end was cut by 0 bases, the J end by 3 bases, with 5 bases between. CDR3 length equals 12 residues. In DNA form, the CDR3 reads TGTGCCTGGAGTGTAACGTACACTGAAGCTTTCTTT. Translated, it gives CAWSVTYTEAFF.

The CDR3 coding sequence is TGTGCCAGTAGTTACAGGGATGGTGAAAAACTGTTTTTT. Translation gives CASSYRDGEKLFF. The V and J genes are TRBV19 and TRBJ1-4; a possible D gene is TRBD1 (6 bases). The CDR3 is made up of 13 amino acids. The V gene's germline CDR1 is LNHDA and CDR2 SQIVND (reference sequence). V lost 5 bases to trimming and J lost 7 bases, with 11 bases between them.

This clonotype has only a few counts. The V gene is TRBV12-3 or TRBV12-4, the J gene TRBJ2-2; D not certain. CDR3 size: 12 residues. The V gene lost 7 bases and the J gene lost 7 bases, with 10 bases spanning the gap. CDR3 in amino acids: CASIPRGGELFF. As DNA, the CDR3 is TGTGCCAGCATCCCACGTGGCGGGGAGCTGTTTTTT.

The chain uses TRBV14 and TRBJ1-2; D remains unclear. CDR3 length: 17 residues. Trimming took 2 bases from V and 3 from J, leaving 19 bases between them. Germline assignment: CDR1 SGHDN and CDR2 FVKESK. The CDR3 bases are TGTGCCAGCAGCCAACGGAGTCCGTCGACAAGGGACTATGGCTACACCTTC. The encoded protein is CASSQRSPSTRDYGYTF. The whole variable domain, remainder taken from reference TRBV14 and TRBJ1-2, is EAGVTQFPSHSVIEKGQTVTLRCDPISGHDNLYWYRRVMGKEIKFLLHFVKESKQDESGMPNNRFLAERTGGTYSTLKVQPAELEDSGVYFCASSQRSPSTRDYGYTFGSGTRLTVV.

Only a few counts were recorded for this clonotype. The rearrangement joins TRBV27 to TRBJ1-6; D might be TRBD1 (6 bases). This CDR3 has 16 residues. Trimming stripped 7 bases from V and 5 bases from J, with 18 bases between. Germline values: CDR1 MNHEY, CDR2 SMNVEV (reference sequence). The DNA of the CDR3 is TGTGCCAGCACCGTCAAGGGGGGGTTCAATAATTCACCCCTCCACTTT. This codes for CASTVKGGFNNSPLHF.

The gene calls are TRBV14 and TRBJ1-6; D gene uncertain. The CDR3 runs to 12 residues. V was clipped by 1 base and J by 9 bases, with 4 bases between them. Germline CDR1 and CDR2: SGHDN and FVKESK. This CDR3 is CASSQVGSPLHF. In DNA form, the CDR3 reads TGTGCCAGCAGCCAAGTGGGTTCACCCCTCCACTTT.

This clonotype has just a few counts. This sequence joins TRBV5-1 and TRBJ2-3; D is possibly TRBD2 (6 bases). This CDR3 is 14 amino acids long. Trimming shortened V by 9 bases and J by 0 bases, and 14 bases separated the two germline ends. Germline loops: CDR1 SGHRS, CDR2 YFSETQ. The CDR3 loop is CATGEGTSTDTQYF. The CDR3 DNA reads as TGCGCCACCGGTGAGGGGACTAGCACAGATACGCAGTATTTT.

The chain carries TRBV5-1 and TRBJ1-6; D ambiguous. CDR1 is SGHRS and CDR2 is YFSETQ in the germline V gene. This CDR3 has 14 amino acids. Trimming took off 4 bases at V and 7 bases at J, with 12 bases between the two ends. CDR3 in amino acids: CASSTTRLNSPLHF. The CDR3 DNA is TGCGCCAGCAGCACTACAAGACTCAATTCACCCCTCCACTTT. Full variable domain (rest looked up from reference TRBV5-1 and TRBJ1-6): KAGVTQTPRYLIKTRGQQVTLSCSPISGHRSVSWYQQTPGQGLQFLFEYFSETQRNKGNFPGRFSGRQFSNSRSEMNVSTLELGDSALYLCASSTTRLNSPLHFGNGTRLTVT.

This clonotype has more than one count but fewer than ten. The V and J genes are TRBV6-6 and TRBJ2-2, with D hard to call. Germline V gene data show CDR1 as MNHNY and CDR2 as SVGAGI (reference sequence). Deletions cut 7 bases from V and 1 base from J, with 7 bases between. CDR3 size: 13 residues. The CDR3 DNA follows: TGTGCCAGCACCACCGGGAACACCGGGGAGCTGTTTTTT. Amino acid sequence: CASTTGNTGELFF.

This clonotype was seen repeatedly, ten times or more. The chain uses TRBV12-3 or TRBV12-4 and TRBJ2-1; TRBD1 matches 12 bases. V was clipped by 6 bases and J by 7 bases; unmatched bases: 10. The CDR3 length is 16 residues. Written as DNA, the CDR3 is TGTGCCAGCAGATCTGGGACAGGGGGCTCGGGAAATGAGCAGTTCTTC. Amino acids: CASRSGTGGSGNEQFF.

In its sample, this clonotype was seen a few times. V and J are TRBV7-2 and TRBJ2-4; D could derive from TRBD1 or TRBD2 (5 bases each). V gave up 1 base and J gave up 0 bases, with 10 bases separating them. Germline loops: CDR1 SGHTA, CDR2 FQGNSA. The CDR3 is made up of 16 amino acids. CDR3 nucleotide sequence: TGTGCCAGCAGCTTAGGTCTGGGGGAAGCCAAAAACATTCAGTACTTC. This gives the protein CASSLGLGEAKNIQYF. The full variable domain, its missing parts supplied by reference TRBV7-2 and TRBJ2-4, is GAGVSQSPSNKVTEKGKDVELRCDPISGHTALYWYRQSLGQGLEFLIYFQGNSAPDKSGLPSDRFSAERTGGSVSTLTIQRTQQEDSAVYLCASSLGLGEAKNIQYFGAGTRLSVL.

The rearrangement links TRBV15 to TRBJ1-3; 7 bases fit TRBD1. The CDR3 runs 14 residues. Germline CDR1 and CDR2: LNHNV and YYDKDF (reference sequence). The trim removed 4 bases at V and 2 bases at J, leaving 2 bases unmatched. The chain's CDR3 is CATSTGTAGNTIYF. The CDR3 bases are TGTGCCACCAGCACCGGGACAGCTGGAAACACCATATATTTT.

V is TRBV29-1 and J is TRBJ2-7; 11 nucleotides align to TRBD2. The CDR3 has 16 amino acids. CDR1 and CDR2 from the germline V gene are SQVTM and ANQGSEA. V shed 5 bases and J 3 bases; nucleotides not matched to a gene: 12. CDR3 DNA: TGCAGCGTTCGCACCCGAAGAACTAGCGGGAGCTACGAGCAGTACTTC. This encodes CSVRTRRTSGSYEQYF.

This chain links TRBV9 with TRBJ2-7; 9 positions agree with TRBD1. Germline V gives CDR1 SGDLS, CDR2 YYNGEE. V shed 6 bases and J 7 bases; nucleotides not matched to a gene: 8. This CDR3 is built from 13 residues. The CDR3 loop is CASNGQGQGEQYF. Here the CDR3 DNA reads TGTGCCAGCAATGGACAGGGGCAGGGGGAGCAGTACTTC.